The 3 T cell receptor beta chains in this list originate from one sample, sequenced in a study of human T cells and chemical hapten exposure. From the RACE reads, TCRdb called clonotypes with MiXCR, one entry per CDR3 protein. The repertoire holds 95,000 to 150,000 distinct CDR3 sequences, with 11% as singletons. Time point here: patch test 3, about 24 weeks after DPC sensitization. Treatment here: therapeutic diphenylcyclopropenone sensitization with weekly scalp DPC. The sample in question was whole blood, obtained in connection with sensitization to the hapten diphenylcyclopropenone (DPC). The receptors here all came from a woman in her 50s with alopecia areata. Some clones in this sample may be carry-over from other donors' samples.

The rearrangement uses TRBV7-8 and TRBJ1-1; 8 nucleotides match TRBD1. From germline, CDR1 is SGHVS and CDR2 FQNEAQ. The CDR3 contains 14 residues. V shed 6 bases, J shed 6 bases, and the junction held 9 bases outside the gene matches. CDR3 residues: CASRLDRAGAEAFF. The DNA for the CDR3 is TGTGCCAGCAGATTGGACAGGGCAGGGGCTGAAGCTTTCTTT.

This clonotype came up a few times. J is TRBJ2-3 and V is TRBV29-1; TRBD1 aligns across 9 bases. This CDR3 contains 13 residues. Unmatched junction bases numbered 4, after V lost 3 bases and J lost 6 bases. Germline values: CDR1 SQVTM, CDR2 ANQGSEA. CDR3 amino acids: CSVDDRGVDTQYF. The CDR3 DNA is TGCAGCGTTGATGACAGGGGGGTGGATACGCAGTATTTT.

The rearrangement joins TRBV5-1 to TRBJ1-1; TRBD1 aligns across 11 bases. Germline V gene lookup returns CDR1 SGHRS and CDR2 YFSETQ. This CDR3 is 12 amino acids long. Unmatched junction bases numbered 3, after V lost 4 bases and J lost 10 bases. CDR3 coding DNA: TGCGCCAGCAGCGTCGGACAGGGGGCAGCTTTCTTT. Translating gives CASSVGQGAAFF.